The T cell receptor (beta chain) under discussion was sequenced for a study of prognosis after radiotherapy for stage I lung cancer. Study details: A handful of patients developed post-radiotherapy distant metastases at median around 7 months; 15 had no significant progression.

Genomic DNA was the source, and TCR beta CDR3 was amplified from it by two-round multiplex PCR. The first round of PCR was done with primers that matched each TRBV and TRBJ gene. TCRdb itself ran the multiplex PCR reads through MiXCR, one entry per CDR3 protein. Of 38,000 or so distinct CDR3 sequences in the sample, around a quarter were seen once. Per the germline V gene, CDR1 is SGDLS and CDR2 is YYNGEE. V shed 9 bases and J shed 8 bases, with 17 bases lying between them. This CDR3 is built from 12 residues. Ten or more counts support this clonotype. Sequencing used PBMCs, obtained before or after stereotactic body radiation therapy (not recorded which). The receptor was isolated from a donor of 50 years or more with non-small cell lung cancer. J is TRBJ1-2 and V is TRBV9; possible D gene TRBD1, 5 bases. This CDR3 reads CATLTGTGGYTF. The CDR3 DNA reads as TGTGCCACCCTGACCGGGACGGGGGGCTACACCTTC. The whole variable domain, filled in from reference TRBV9 and TRBJ1-2, reads DSGVTQTPKHLITATGQRVTLRCSPRSGDLSVYWYQQSLDQGLQFLIQYYNGEERAKGNILERFSAQQFPDLHSELNLSSLELGDSALYFCATLTGTGGYTFGSGTRLTVV.